This T cell receptor (beta chain) appears in the sequencing data of a study of blood T cells in healthy people across ages. Primed by a sample-barcoded 5' primer and a J-beta primer mix, a second PCR proceeded for 7 to 11 cycles. TCRdb re-called the 5' RACE reads with MiXCR, one entry per CDR3 protein. Among more than 550,000 distinct CDR3 sequences listed, 22% were seen once. The extraction recovered at least 5.5 micrograms of total RNA per sample. The CDR3 is 11 amino acids. CDR1 is SNHLY, CDR2 FYNNEI, per germline. This chain links TRBV2 with TRBJ2-5; D not resolved. Matching the DNA end better, TRBJ2-1 makes the J call doubtful. The source material was blood. This sequence was found in a man in his 70s in good health. The CDR3 region is CASSVSEEQFF. Written as DNA, the CDR3 is TGTGCCAGCAGTGTATCTGAGGAGCAGTTCTTC.